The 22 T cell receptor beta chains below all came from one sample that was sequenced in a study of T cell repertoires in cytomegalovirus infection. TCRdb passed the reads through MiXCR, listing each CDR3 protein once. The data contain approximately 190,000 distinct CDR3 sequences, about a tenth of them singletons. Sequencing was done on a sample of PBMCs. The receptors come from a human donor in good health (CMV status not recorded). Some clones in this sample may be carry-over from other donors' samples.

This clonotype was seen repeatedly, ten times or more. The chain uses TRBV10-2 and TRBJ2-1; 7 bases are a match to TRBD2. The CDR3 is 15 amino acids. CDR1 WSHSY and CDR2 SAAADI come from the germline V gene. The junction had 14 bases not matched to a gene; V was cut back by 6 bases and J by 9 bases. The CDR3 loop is CASSAPSGPGGEQFF. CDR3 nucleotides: TGCGCCAGCAGCGCGCCGAGCGGGCCGGGGGGTGAGCAGTTCTTC.

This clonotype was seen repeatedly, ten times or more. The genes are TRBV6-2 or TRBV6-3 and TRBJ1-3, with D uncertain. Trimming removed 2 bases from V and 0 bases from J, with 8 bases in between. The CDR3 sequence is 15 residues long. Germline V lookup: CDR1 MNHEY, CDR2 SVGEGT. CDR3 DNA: TGTGCCAGCAGTTACGGCGGATTCTCTGGAAACACCATATATTTT. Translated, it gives CASSYGGFSGNTIYF.

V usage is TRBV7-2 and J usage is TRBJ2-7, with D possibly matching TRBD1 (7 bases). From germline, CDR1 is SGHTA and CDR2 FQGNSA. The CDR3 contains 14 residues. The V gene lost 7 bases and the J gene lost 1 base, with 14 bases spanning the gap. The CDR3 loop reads CASISGGLSYEQYF. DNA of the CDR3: TGTGCCAGCATCTCAGGGGGGCTGTCCTACGAGCAGTACTTC.

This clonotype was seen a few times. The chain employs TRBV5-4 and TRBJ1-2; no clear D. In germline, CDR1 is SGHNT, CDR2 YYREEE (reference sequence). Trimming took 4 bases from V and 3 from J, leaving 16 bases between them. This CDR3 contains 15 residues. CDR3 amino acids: CASSPGSGQDYGYTF. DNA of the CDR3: TGTGCCAGCAGCCCTGGGTCAGGTCAGGACTATGGCTACACCTTC.

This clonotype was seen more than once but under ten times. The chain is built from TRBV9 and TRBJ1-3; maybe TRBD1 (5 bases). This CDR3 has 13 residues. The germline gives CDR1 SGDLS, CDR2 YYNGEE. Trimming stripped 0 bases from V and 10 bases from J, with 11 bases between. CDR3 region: CASSVVEGATIYF. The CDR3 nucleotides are TGTGCCAGCAGCGTAGTGGAAGGGGCTACCATATATTTT.

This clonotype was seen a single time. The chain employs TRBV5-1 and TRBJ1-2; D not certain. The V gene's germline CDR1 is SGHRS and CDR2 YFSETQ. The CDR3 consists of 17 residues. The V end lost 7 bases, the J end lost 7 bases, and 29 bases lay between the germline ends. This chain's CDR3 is CASAPNPPSWGFAGYTF. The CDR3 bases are TGCGCCAGCGCACCCAACCCGCCTTCGTGGGGTTTTGCTGGCTACACCTTC.

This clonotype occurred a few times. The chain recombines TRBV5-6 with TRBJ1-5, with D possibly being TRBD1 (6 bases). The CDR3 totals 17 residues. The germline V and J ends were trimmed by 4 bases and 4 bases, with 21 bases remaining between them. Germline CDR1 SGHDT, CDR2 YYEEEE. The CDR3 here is CASSQQGGGRRNQPQHF. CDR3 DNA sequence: TGTGCCAGCAGCCAGCAAGGAGGGGGACGAAGGAATCAGCCCCAGCATTTT.

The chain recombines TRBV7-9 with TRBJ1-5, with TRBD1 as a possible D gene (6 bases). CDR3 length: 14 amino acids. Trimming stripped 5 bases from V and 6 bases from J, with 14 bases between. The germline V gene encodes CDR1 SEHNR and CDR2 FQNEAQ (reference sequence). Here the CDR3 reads CASSPQGSRQPQHF. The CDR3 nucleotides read TGTGCCAGCAGCCCTCAGGGGTCACGTCAGCCCCAGCATTTT.

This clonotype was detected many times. In DNA, the CDR3 is TGTGCCAGCAGTTACTCGCGCGGAGCGGGTGCCACCTACGAGCAGTACTTC. Translation: CASSYSRGAGATYEQYF. The chain joins TRBV6-2 or TRBV6-3 to TRBJ2-7, with D possibly being TRBD2 (6 bases). The V gene lost 0 bases and the J gene lost 2 bases, with 17 bases spanning the gap. The CDR3 covers 17 residues. CDR1 is MNHEY and CDR2 is SVGEGT in the germline V gene.

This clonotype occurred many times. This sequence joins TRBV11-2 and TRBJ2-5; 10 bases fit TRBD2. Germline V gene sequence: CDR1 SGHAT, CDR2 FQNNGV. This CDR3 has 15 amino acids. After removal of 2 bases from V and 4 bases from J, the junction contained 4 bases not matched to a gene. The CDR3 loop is CASSLSSGRVETQYF. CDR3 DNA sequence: TGTGCCAGCAGCTTATCGAGCGGGAGGGTAGAGACCCAGTACTTC.

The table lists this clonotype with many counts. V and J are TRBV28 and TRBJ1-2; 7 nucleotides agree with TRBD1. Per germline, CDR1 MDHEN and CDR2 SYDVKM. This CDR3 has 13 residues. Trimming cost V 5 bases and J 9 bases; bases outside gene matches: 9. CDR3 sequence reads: CASSTTGFFSYTF. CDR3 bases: TGTGCCAGCAGTACGACAGGGTTTTTTAGCTACACCTTC.

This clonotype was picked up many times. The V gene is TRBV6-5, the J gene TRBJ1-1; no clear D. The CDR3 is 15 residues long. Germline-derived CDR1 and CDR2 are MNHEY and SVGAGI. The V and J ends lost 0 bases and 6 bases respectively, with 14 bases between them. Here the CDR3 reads CASSYSEFRESEAFF. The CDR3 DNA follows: TGTGCCAGCAGTTACTCAGAGTTCCGTGAATCTGAAGCTTTCTTT.

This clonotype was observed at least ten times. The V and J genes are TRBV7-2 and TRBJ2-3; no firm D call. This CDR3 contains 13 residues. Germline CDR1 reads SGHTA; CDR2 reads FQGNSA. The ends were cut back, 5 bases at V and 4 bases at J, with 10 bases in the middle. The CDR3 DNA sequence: TGTGCCAGCAGCCCACTGGTCCCAGATACGCAGTATTTT. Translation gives CASSPLVPDTQYF.

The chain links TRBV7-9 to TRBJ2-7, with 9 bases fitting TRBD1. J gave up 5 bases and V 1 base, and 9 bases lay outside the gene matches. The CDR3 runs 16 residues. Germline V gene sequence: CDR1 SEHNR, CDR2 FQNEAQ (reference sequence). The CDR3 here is CASSLVTGTGMHEQYF. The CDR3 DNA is TGTGCCAGCAGCTTAGTCACCGGGACAGGGATGCACGAGCAGTACTTC.

CDR3 sequence reads: CSVNFWTEKYQETQYF. In nucleotides, the CDR3 is TGCAGTGTTAATTTTTGGACCGAGAAGTACCAAGAGACCCAGTACTTC. The rearrangement links TRBV20-1 to TRBJ2-5; D gene unclear. The germline V and J ends were trimmed by 7 bases and 0 bases, with 21 bases remaining between them. The CDR3 length is 16 residues. Germline V gene data show CDR1 as DFQATT and CDR2 as SNEGSKA (reference sequence).

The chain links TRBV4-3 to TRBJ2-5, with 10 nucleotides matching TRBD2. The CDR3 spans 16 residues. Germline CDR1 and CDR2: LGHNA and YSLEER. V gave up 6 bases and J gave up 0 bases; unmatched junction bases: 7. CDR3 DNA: TGCGCCAGCAGTCGCGTACTAGCGGGGTACCAAGAGACCCAGTACTTC. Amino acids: CASSRVLAGYQETQYF.

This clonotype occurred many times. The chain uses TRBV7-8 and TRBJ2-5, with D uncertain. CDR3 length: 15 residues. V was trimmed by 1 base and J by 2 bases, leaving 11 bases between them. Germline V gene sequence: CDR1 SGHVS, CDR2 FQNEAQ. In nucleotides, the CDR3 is TGTGCCAGCAGCTTAGAGAGGACCAAACAAGAGACCCAGTACTTC. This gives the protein CASSLERTKQETQYF.

The CDR3 is CASSHREPANEQYF. The DNA of the CDR3 is TGTGCCAGCAGCCACCGGGAACCAGCAAACGAGCAGTACTTC. This chain links TRBV7-2 with TRBJ2-7; TRBD2 is a possible D gene (5 bases). Germline loops: CDR1 SGHTA, CDR2 FQGNSA. The length of the CDR3 is 14 residues. The ends were cut back, 5 bases at V and 5 bases at J, with 16 bases in the middle.

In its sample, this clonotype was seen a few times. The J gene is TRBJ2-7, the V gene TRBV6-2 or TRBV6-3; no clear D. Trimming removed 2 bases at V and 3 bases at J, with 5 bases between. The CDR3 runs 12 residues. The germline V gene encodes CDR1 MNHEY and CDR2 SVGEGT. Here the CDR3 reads CASSYDNYEQYF. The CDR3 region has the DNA TGTGCCAGCAGTTACGACAACTACGAGCAGTACTTC.

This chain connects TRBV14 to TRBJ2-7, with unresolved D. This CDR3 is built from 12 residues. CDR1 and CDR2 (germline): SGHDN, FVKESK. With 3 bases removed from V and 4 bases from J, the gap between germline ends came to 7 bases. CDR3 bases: TGTGCCAGCAGCCATCCAGGTTACGAGCAGTACTTC. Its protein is CASSHPGYEQYF.

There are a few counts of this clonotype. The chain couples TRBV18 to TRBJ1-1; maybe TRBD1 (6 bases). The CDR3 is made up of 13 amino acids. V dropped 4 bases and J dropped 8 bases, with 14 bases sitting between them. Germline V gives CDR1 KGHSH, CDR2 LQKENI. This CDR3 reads CASSQGGQTEAFF. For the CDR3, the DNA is TGTGCCAGCTCACAGGGAGGACAGACCGAAGCTTTCTTT.

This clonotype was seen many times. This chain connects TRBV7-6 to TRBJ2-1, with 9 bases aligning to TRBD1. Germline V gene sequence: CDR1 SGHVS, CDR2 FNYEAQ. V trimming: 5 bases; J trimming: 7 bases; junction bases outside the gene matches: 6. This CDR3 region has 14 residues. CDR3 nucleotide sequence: TGTGCCAGCAGCACGAGGACAGGGGTTAATGAGCAGTTCTTC. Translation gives CASSTRTGVNEQFF.